A selection of T cell receptor beta chains follows, all from one sample in a study of chemoradiotherapy in HPV16-positive cancers. TCRdb's table, derived via immunoSEQ multiplex PCR, lists solely in-frame clones and lacks some. This repertoire shows 6,500 to 9,000 clones, roughly 82% found once; its top ten account for 6.5%. Sequences were derived from tumor tissue, sampled from a patient who underwent chemoradiotherapy. Receptors were obtained from a human donor with HPV-associated anogenital cancer. CDR3s include the opening cysteine and the closing phenylalanine or tryptophan. Part of the rows lack a size; the others show once, few, many or a class for expanded clones.

-,TRBJ1-2,TRBV7-2,15,CASSLARRSTYGYTF
-,TRBJ1-6,TRBV30,13,CASSGTGYSPLHF
-,TRBJ1-3,TRBV23-1,15,CASSQSATTGNTIYF
few,TRBJ2-2,TRBV5-1,15,CASSTTGWGAGELFF
-,TRBJ2-5,TRBV2,16,CASSPWPAGEVETQYF
-,TRBJ2-1,TRBV14,13,CASSPLKEGEQFF
-,TRBJ1-5,TRBV7-9,14,CASSPGPGGQPQHF
-,TRBJ2-7,TRBV19,11,CASSHRYEQYF
-,TRBJ1-1,TRBV6-5,13,CASSSTTRTEAFF
-,TRBJ1-5,TRBV9,15,CASSAGQGQNQPQHF
few,TRBJ1-2,TRBV5-1,14,CASSPQGSNYGYTF
-,TRBJ2-5,TRBV4-3,16,CASSQVQGALTETQYF
-,TRBJ2-3,TRBV28,15,CASSGTTGYTDTQYF
-,TRBJ2-1,TRBV5-1,14,CASSPGTDYNEQFF
-,TRBJ1-5,TRBV30,14,CAWSGGQGNQPQHF
-,TRBJ1-4,TRBV5-5,15,CASSLDQGAYEKLFF
-,TRBJ1-2,TRBV27,15,CASSLMGQANYGYTF
-,TRBJ2-5,TRBV10-2,15,CASSEPLAGRETQYF
-,TRBJ2-5,TRBV2,15,CASTSRGGPQETQYF
-,TRBJ1-1,TRBV10-3,12,CAISYRDSEAFF
-,TRBJ2-5,TRBV5-4,13,CASSLAQQETQYF
once,TRBJ1-4,TRBV6-6,13,CASKGGAGEKLFF
-,TRBJ2-2,TRBV5-1,18,CASSWEGSRVRGTGELFF
-,TRBJ1-1,TRBV5-4,14,CASSFGLMNTEAFF
-,TRBJ2-7,TRBV7-9,14,CASSSAGGNHEQYF
-,TRBJ2-2,TRBV6-5,14,CASSRTVNTGELFF
-,TRBJ1-3,TRBV5-1,17,CASSFTGTGGRGNTIYF
-,TRBJ2-6,TRBV18,15,CASSPESPGANVLTF
few,TRBJ2-7,TRBV5-1,13,CASSRDPAYEQYF
-,TRBJ2-7,TRBV12-2,11,CASRLLYEQYF
-,TRBJ1-1,TRBV13,12,CASSLGSTGAFF
-,TRBJ1-6,TRBV28,16,CASSWVRSSYNSPLHF
-,TRBJ1-2,TRBV29-1,13,CSARQGWDYGYTF
-,TRBJ2-7,TRBV29-1,13,CSAEGQGPYEQYF
-,TRBJ1-4,TRBV25-1,14,CASSEARGLVKLFF
-,TRBJ2-3,TRBV5-6,15,CASSLSRYITDTQYF
-,TRBJ1-1,TRBV29-1,12,CSVEGGNTEAFF
-,TRBJ1-4,TRBV25-1,12,CASSGQGEKLFF
-,TRBJ2-1,TRBV19,16,CASSKARIQGRNEQFF